The rows below give T cell receptor beta chains drawn from one sample of a study of blood T cell repertoires in COVID-19. The assay was immunoSEQ multiplex PCR, and TCRdb's table has in-frame clones only and misses some. This sample has around 270,000 clones, with 84% found just once. Sequencing input: peripheral blood. The receptors come from a woman aged 35 to 49 who had recovered from COVID-19. Each CDR3 is given with its conserved first and last residue. Each record gives: J gene, V gene, CDR3 length, clone size, D gene, CDR3 DNA, CDR3 protein. A D gene is named only where the DNA matches it firmly. Expanded clones are given a class, and other clones once, few, many or no size at all.

>TRBJ1-6|TRBV25-1|15|.|TRBD1
TGTGCCAGCAGTGACGGGACAGGGGGCCTTTCACCCCTCCACTTT
CASSDGTGGLSPLHF
>TRBJ1-4|TRBV19|16|few|TRBD1
TGTGCCAGTAACCCGGGACAGGCACCGGCTAATGAAAAACTGTTTTTT
CASNPGQAPANEKLFF
>TRBJ1-6|TRBV9|13|.|.
TGTGCCAGCAGCGTGGCGGGTAGATCACCCCTCCACTTT
CASSVAGRSPLHF
>TRBJ1-5|TRBV6-5|14|.|.
TGTGCCAGCAGTTACTTATCAGGGGATCAGCCCCAGCATTTT
CASSYLSGDQPQHF
>TRBJ1-2|TRBV10-3|14|.|TRBD1
TGTGCCATCAGCCTCGGACAGGGGGACTATGGCTACACCTTC
CAISLGQGDYGYTF
>TRBJ1-1|TRBV18|14|once|.
TGTGCCAGCTCACCAAACACAGGGATAACTGAAGCTTTCTTT
CASSPNTGITEAFF
>TRBJ2-2|TRBV19|14|.|.
TGTGCCAGTAGTATGGGGGGAGTTACCGGGGAGCTGTTTTTT
CASSMGGVTGELFF
>TRBJ1-2|TRBV28|15|.|TRBD1
TGTGCCAGCAGTTCACCCCACAGGGGAAACTATGGCTACACCTTC
CASSSPHRGNYGYTF
>TRBJ1-5|TRBV6-2/TRBV6-3|13|few|.
TGTGCCAGCAGCGACACAAGTGATCAGCCCCAGCATTTT
CASSDTSDQPQHF
>TRBJ2-1|TRBV6-4|13|.|TRBD2
TGTGCCAGCAGTCGCGGGGGGCATGGTGAGCAGTTCTTC
CASSRGGHGEQFF
>TRBJ2-1|TRBV29-1|14|few|.
TGCAGCGTAAAGACCCCCAGGGGATCGAATGAGCAGTTCTTC
CSVKTPRGSNEQFF
>TRBJ2-7|TRBV7-2|18|few|TRBD1
TGTGCCAGCAGCTTATTCGGGACAGGGGGCGGCGGTTCCCTCGAGCAGTACTTC
CASSLFGTGGGGSLEQYF
>TRBJ1-2|TRBV2|12|.|.
TGTGCCAGCAGCCCCGTTTCCTCTGGCTACACCTTC
CASSPVSSGYTF
>TRBJ1-1|TRBV19|13|.|.
TGTGCCAGTAGTATTTCGGGGTTCACTGAAGCTTTCTTT
CASSISGFTEAFF